The 3 T cell receptor beta chains reported below all come from one sample, sequenced in a study of T cell clones after liver transplantation. Clones were read by immunoSEQ multiplex PCR, and TCRdb kept only the in-frame ones, dropping some. The table includes 65,000 to 70,000 clones, approximately 92% detected once. The sample was CD4+ T cells from blood, taken less than 28 months after liver transplant. The receptors shown here come from a human patient who received a liver transplant. Some T cells here may be from the graft donor.

V is TRBV27 and J is TRBJ2-6; 7 bases align to TRBD1. This CDR3 has 20 amino acids. CDR1 is MNHEY and CDR2 is SMNVEV in the germline V gene (reference sequence). V lost 2 bases to trimming and J lost 2 bases; unmatched junction nucleotides: 15. CDR3 bases: TGTGCCAGCAGTTTACGGGCAATACAGGGGCGCTTGGCTGGGGCCAACGTCCTGACTTTC. It specifies CASSLRAIQGRLAGANVLTF.

The chain links TRBV2 to TRBJ2-1, with D unclear. The germline gives CDR1 SNHLY, CDR2 FYNNEI. This CDR3 has 13 residues. With 3 bases removed from V and 8 bases from J, the gap between germline ends came to 11 bases. The DNA of the CDR3 is TGTGCCAGCAGTGAGTCAGGCTCCCATGAGCAGTTCTTC. This translates into CASSESGSHEQFF. Supplemented by reference TRBV2 and TRBJ2-1, the full variable domain reads EPEVTQTPSHQVTQMGQEVILRCVPISNHLYFYWYRQILGQKVEFLVSFYNNEISEKSEIFDDQFSVERPDGSNFTLKIRSTKLEDSAMYFCASSESGSHEQFFGPGTRLTVL.

This chain links TRBV10-3 with TRBJ1-3; D gene unclear. There are 15 residues in the CDR3. The ends were cut back, 8 bases at V and 0 bases at J, with 14 bases in the middle. Germline V gives CDR1 ENHRY, CDR2 SYGVKD. The CDR3 region is CAISPTRDSGNTIYF. CDR3 coding DNA: TGTGCCATCTCTCCGACAAGAGACTCTGGAAACACCATATATTTT.